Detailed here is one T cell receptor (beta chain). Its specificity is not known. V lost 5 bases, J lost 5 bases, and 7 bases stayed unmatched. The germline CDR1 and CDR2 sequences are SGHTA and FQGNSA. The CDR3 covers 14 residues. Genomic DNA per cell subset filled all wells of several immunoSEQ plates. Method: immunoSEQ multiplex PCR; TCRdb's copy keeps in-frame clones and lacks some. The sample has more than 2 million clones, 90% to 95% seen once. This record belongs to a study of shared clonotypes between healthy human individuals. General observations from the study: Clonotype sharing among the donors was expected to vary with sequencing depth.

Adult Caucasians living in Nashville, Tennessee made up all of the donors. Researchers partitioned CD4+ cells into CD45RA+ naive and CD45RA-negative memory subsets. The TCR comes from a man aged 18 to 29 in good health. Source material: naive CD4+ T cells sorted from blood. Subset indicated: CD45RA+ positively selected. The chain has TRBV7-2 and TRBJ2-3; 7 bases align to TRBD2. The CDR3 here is CASSPAGVRDTQYF. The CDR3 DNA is TGTGCCAGCAGCCCCGCGGGGGTGAGAGATACGCAGTATTTT.